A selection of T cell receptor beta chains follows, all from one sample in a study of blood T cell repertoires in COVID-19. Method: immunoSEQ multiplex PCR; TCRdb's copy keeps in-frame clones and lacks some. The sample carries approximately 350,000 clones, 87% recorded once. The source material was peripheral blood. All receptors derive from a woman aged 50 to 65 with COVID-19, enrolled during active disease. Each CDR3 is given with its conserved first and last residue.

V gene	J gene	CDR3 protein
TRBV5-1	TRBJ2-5	CASSFIRAGAGETQYF
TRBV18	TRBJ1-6	CASSLGQDFNNNSPLHF
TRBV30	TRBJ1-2	CAWSARGGYYGYTF
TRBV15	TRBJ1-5	CATSMRYQAQPQHF
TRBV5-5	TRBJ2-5	CASSLARGMETQYF
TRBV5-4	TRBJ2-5	CASSSTSFGSETQYF
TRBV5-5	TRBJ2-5	CASTSRGVENF
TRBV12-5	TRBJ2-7	CASGFLGVPGAGGDYEQYF
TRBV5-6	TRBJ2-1	CASSSLAGTDYNEQFF
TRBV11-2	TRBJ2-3	CASSPGIGVTDTQYF
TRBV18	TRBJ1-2	CASSQTRDGYTF
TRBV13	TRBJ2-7	CASSLGPLREYEQYF
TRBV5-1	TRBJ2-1	CASSPGQGYDEQFF
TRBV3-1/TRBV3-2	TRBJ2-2	CASSQDQAGVHTGELFF
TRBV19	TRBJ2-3	CASSPPHSGLTDTQYF
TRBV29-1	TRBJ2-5	CSVGGGQGFKTQYF
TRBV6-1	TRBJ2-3	CASSVRSLAGRTDTQYF
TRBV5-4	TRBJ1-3	CASSLNRGNTIYF
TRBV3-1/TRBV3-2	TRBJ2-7	CASSQDHGAGGPSSYEQYF
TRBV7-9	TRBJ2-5	CASSSSEGTQYF
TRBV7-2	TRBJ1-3	CASSLEAGSGNTIYF
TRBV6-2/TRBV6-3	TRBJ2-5	CASSQTPETQYF
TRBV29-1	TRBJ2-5	CSVRQGVAGGARETQYF
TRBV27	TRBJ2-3	CASSSRIITDTQYF
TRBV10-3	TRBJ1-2	CAISGQGFNYGYTF
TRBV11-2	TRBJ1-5	CASSSTDRGSNQPQHF
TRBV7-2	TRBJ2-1	CASSLARTPYNEQFF
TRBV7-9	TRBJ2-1	CASKRQGASPNEQFF
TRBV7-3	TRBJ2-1	CASSATGASYNEQFF
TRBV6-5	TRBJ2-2	CASSPIRGNTGELFF
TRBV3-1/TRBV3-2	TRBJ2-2	CASSQGRGTGELFF
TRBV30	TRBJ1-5	CAWSARLLQGGNQPQHF
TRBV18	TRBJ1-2	CASSPDFRGRGYTF
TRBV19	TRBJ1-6	CASRDYRGEESPLHF
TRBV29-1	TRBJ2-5	CSVGRFQETQYF
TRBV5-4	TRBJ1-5	CASSLDTQPQHF
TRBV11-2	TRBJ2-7	CASSYYVGAYEQYF
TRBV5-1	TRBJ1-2	CASRLDIANYGYTF
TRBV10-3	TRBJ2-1	CAISEPGTSGLNEQFF
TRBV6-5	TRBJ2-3	CASRFQAGGTDTQYF
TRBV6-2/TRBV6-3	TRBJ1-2	CASSYPGDYGYTF
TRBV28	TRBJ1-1	CASSSTGIPGAFF